A single sample is the source of the 10 T cell receptor beta chains below, sequenced in a study of shared clonotypes between healthy human individuals. Here immunoSEQ multiplex PCR was the method, and the copy in TCRdb shows in-frame clones only, minus some. The sample lists roughly 1.5 million clones, 95% to 99% occurring once. Sequencing was done on a sample of naive CD4+ T cells sorted from blood. Subset given: CD45RA+ positively selected. The receptors shown here come from a man aged 30 to 45 in good health.

The CDR3 DNA reads TGCGCCAGCAGCTTGTGGGCAGGGGAAGAAAAACTGTTTTTT. Its protein product is CASSLWAGEEKLFF. This sequence joins TRBV5-1 and TRBJ1-4, with D tentatively TRBD1 (6 bases). CDR1 is SGHRS, CDR2 YFSETQ, per germline. Deletions cut 1 base from V and 8 bases from J, with 12 bases between. The CDR3 is 14 amino acids.

This sequence joins TRBV6-4 and TRBJ2-3, with a possible D match to TRBD2 (5 bases). Germline CDR1 MRHNA, CDR2 SNTAGT. The CDR3 spans 14 residues. V gave up 2 bases and J gave up 3 bases, with 9 bases separating them. The chain's CDR3 is CASSDGGRTDTQYF. As DNA, the CDR3 is TGTGCCAGCAGTGACGGAGGTCGGACAGATACGCAGTATTTT.

The CDR3 is CASSLRGGENGNGYTF. The CDR3 DNA is TGTGCCAGCAGCTTGAGGGGCGGGGAAAACGGGAATGGCTACACCTTC. The V call is TRBV5-8, the J call TRBJ1-2; D is perhaps TRBD1 (5 bases). CDR1 is SGHTS and CDR2 is YDEGEE in the germline V gene. The CDR3 covers 16 residues. V gave up 1 base and J gave up 6 bases, with 19 bases separating them.

The chain is built from TRBV10-2 and TRBJ2-1, with 14 bases identical to TRBD2. Germline trimming cut 6 bases from V and 7 bases from J; bases unmatched to any gene: 5. CDR1 and CDR2 (germline): WSHSY, SAAADI. The CDR3 sequence is 15 residues long. The CDR3 bases are TGCGCCAGCAGGACTAGCGGGAGGGAATGGAATGAGCAGTTCTTC. It specifies CASRTSGREWNEQFF.

The V and J genes are TRBV7-9 and TRBJ2-1, with 10 bases aligning to TRBD2. With V trimmed by 2 bases and J by 3 bases, 4 bases remained unmatched. The CDR3 is 16 amino acids. Per germline, CDR1 SEHNR and CDR2 FQNEAQ (reference sequence). CDR3 nucleotide sequence: TGTGCCAGCAGCTTAACCGGGACTAGCGACTACAATGAGCAGTTCTTC. Its protein product is CASSLTGTSDYNEQFF.

About this clone: In the same sample, other DNA sequences code for this CDR3. V gene TRBV7-9 combines with J gene TRBJ1-5, with D perhaps matching TRBD1 (6 bases). The CDR3 sequence is 15 residues long. Per the germline V gene, CDR1 is SEHNR and CDR2 is FQNEAQ (reference sequence). V lost 1 base to trimming and J lost 0 bases, with 7 bases between them. CDR3 nucleotide sequence: TGTGCCAGCAGCTTAGGGACAGTTAGCAATCAGCCCCAGCATTTT. Residues: CASSLGTVSNQPQHF.

The gene calls are TRBV10-3 and TRBJ1-4; D remains ambiguous. Germline V gene data show CDR1 as ENHRY and CDR2 as SYGVKD. The CDR3 covers 13 residues. Trimming shortened V by 8 bases and J by 0 bases, and 7 bases separated the two germline ends. CDR3 residues: CAIARSTNEKLFF. The CDR3 DNA sequence: TGTGCCATCGCACGGTCAACTAATGAAAAACTGTTTTTT.

The chain carries TRBV28 and TRBJ2-2; 7 bases fit TRBD2. Trimming took 6 bases from V and 7 from J; bases not matched to a gene: 8. Germline CDR1 is MDHEN and CDR2 is SYDVKM. CDR3 size: 14 residues. CDR3 sequence (DNA): TGTGCCAGCAGCCCGGGAGGATGGGGCGGGGAGCTGTTTTTT. Residues: CASSPGGWGGELFF.

V usage is TRBV7-9 and J usage is TRBJ2-5; the D gene is possibly TRBD2 (5 bases). Trimming shortened V by 2 bases and J by 2 bases, and 12 bases separated the two germline ends. Per germline, CDR1 SEHNR and CDR2 FQNEAQ (reference sequence). CDR3 size: 15 residues. The CDR3 spells CASSLRLILQETQYF. As DNA, the CDR3 is TGTGCCAGCAGCTTAAGACTAATCCTTCAAGAGACCCAGTACTTC.

The chain combines TRBV28 with TRBJ2-5; TRBD2 is a possible D gene (5 bases). The V and J ends lost 7 bases and 5 bases respectively, with 17 bases between them. In germline, CDR1 is MDHEN, CDR2 SYDVKM. The CDR3 totals 14 residues. The CDR3 DNA follows: TGTGCCAGCAATCTGAGAGGGCGTCGGGAGACCCAGTACTTC. Protein product: CASNLRGRRETQYF. The whole variable domain, filled in from reference TRBV28 and TRBJ2-5, reads DVKVTQSSRYLVKRTGEKVFLECVQDMDHENMFWYRQDPGLGLRLIYFSYDVKMKEKGDIPEGYSVSREKKERFSLILESASTNQTSMYLCASNLRGRRETQYFGPGTRLLVL.